The 22 T cell receptor beta chains reported below all come from one sample, sequenced in a study of shared clonotypes between healthy human individuals (dated by TCRdb to the early 2020s). The protocol used for the library was the immunoSEQ multiplex PCR assay. TCRdb took this table from immuneACCESS and kept in-frame rearrangements with V and J called. Such tables lack part of the clones; where checked against another copy, unresolved V genes explain under half of the gap, and the rest is unexplained. Counted in this sample were some 92,000 clones; 40% to 55% of them appeared once. Roughly 15% of the sample rests with the top ten. The sequencing sample was made of PBMCs. These receptor sequences come from a woman aged 40 to 50 in good health. Some clones in this sample may be carry-over from other donors' samples.

About this clone: Since a far larger clone is one base different, this is likely a read error. The identical CDR3 is also encoded by other nucleotide sequences in the sample. V gene TRBV28 combines with J gene TRBJ1-1; 9 positions agree with TRBD1. V dropped 2 bases and J dropped 6; count of bases not matched to a gene: 7. Germline CDR1 and CDR2: MDHEN and SYDVKM. This CDR3 comprises 15 residues. The CDR3 loop is CASSLQDRGFPEAFF. DNA of the CDR3: TGTGCCAGCAGTTTACAGGACAGGGGATTTCCTGAAGCTTTCTTT.

CDR3 coding DNA: TGTGCCAGCAGTAGACCCGGGACAGGCAATCAGCCCCAGCATTTT. This gives the protein CASSRPGTGNQPQHF. J is TRBJ1-5 and V is TRBV7-9, with TRBD1 identical over 7 bases. Trimming at V came to 6 bases and at J to 2 bases, leaving 7 bases not matched to a gene. The CDR3 contains 15 residues. CDR1 and CDR2 (germline): SEHNR, FQNEAQ (reference sequence).

This clone has ten or more counts. The chain combines TRBV4-3 with TRBJ1-4, with D hard to call. CDR3 length: 12 residues. V lost 1 base and J lost 5, with 2 bases in between. The germline CDR1 and CDR2 sequences are LGHNA and YSLEER. This chain's CDR3 is CASSQGNEKLFF. In DNA, the CDR3 is TGCGCCAGCAGCCAAGGCAATGAAAAACTGTTTTTT.

The sample holds a few counts of this clone. The likely explanation is a read error, given a far larger clone one base away. V is TRBV29-1 and J is TRBJ2-7; D is perhaps TRBD1 or TRBD2 (6 bases each). CDR3 length equals 14 residues. Germline V gives CDR1 SQVTM, CDR2 ANQGSEA. CDR3 coding DNA: TGCAGCGTGGGGGCTGGGCGGGAACCCTACGAGCAGCACTTC. Translating gives CSVGAGREPYEQHF.

The rearrangement uses TRBV5-1 and TRBJ2-1; a weak D match, TRBD2 (5 bases). This CDR3 is built from 13 residues. The V end was cut by 0 bases, the J end by 5 bases, with 6 bases between. Germline CDR1 is SGHRS and CDR2 is YFSETQ. The CDR3 bases are TGCGCCAGCAGCTTGGACGGGGACAATGAGCAGTTCTTC. It codes for CASSLDGDNEQFF.

The genes are TRBV28 and TRBJ1-4, with D maybe TRBD1 (5 bases). V dropped 3 bases and J dropped 6 bases, with 11 bases sitting between them. The CDR3 spans 14 residues. CDR1 is MDHEN, CDR2 SYDVKM, per germline. CDR3 sequence reads: CASSFGGRHEKLFF. In nucleotides, the CDR3 is TGTGCCAGCAGTTTCGGGGGAAGGCATGAAAAACTGTTTTTT.

This clone has a count of ten or more. The chain links TRBV25-1 to TRBJ2-1, with 7 bases that match TRBD2. This CDR3 has 16 amino acids. V gave up 6 bases and J gave up 6 bases; unmatched junction bases: 14. Germline V gene sequence: CDR1 MGHDK, CDR2 SYGVNS. CDR3 nucleotide sequence: TGTGCCAGCAGCCGATACTCTCTGGGAGGGCGCAATGAGCAGTTCTTC. It encodes CASSRYSLGGRNEQFF.

As concerns this clone: This is likely an artifact of a read error, given a far larger clone one base away. V is TRBV29-1 and J is TRBJ2-5; unclear D gene. Germline CDR1 SQVTM, CDR2 ANQGSEA. The V gene lost 8 bases and the J gene lost 4 bases, with 14 bases spanning the gap. The CDR3 spans 12 residues. The chain's CDR3 is CSYCLMGETQYF. CDR3 nucleotide sequence: TGCAGCTACTGCCTGATGGGAGAGACCCAGTACTTC.

The table lists this clone with a few counts. The J gene is TRBJ1-1, the V gene TRBV6-1, with D unclear. Germline assignment: CDR1 MNHNS and CDR2 SASEGT. The CDR3 extends over 13 amino acids. Between the trimmed V and J ends, which lost 10 bases and 0 bases, there was a span of 12 bases. The chain's CDR3 is CANTKYMNTEAFF. Here the CDR3 DNA reads TGTGCCAACACGAAATACATGAACACTGAAGCTTTCTTT.

This clone was seen only once. J is TRBJ1-6 and V is TRBV5-1, with D perhaps matching TRBD1 (6 bases). The CDR3 consists of 16 residues. Deletions cut 3 bases from V and 3 bases from J, with 13 bases between. The germline CDR1 and CDR2 sequences are SGHRS and YFSETQ. The DNA of the CDR3 is TGCGCCAGCAGCTCCCGACAGGACTACTATAATTCACCCCTCCACTTT. Translating it yields CASSSRQDYYNSPLHF.

Comments on this clone: A read error is the likely source, as a far larger clone sits one nucleotide away. J is TRBJ2-7 and V is TRBV30; 12 positions match TRBD2. This CDR3 comprises 18 residues. CDR1 GTSNPN and CDR2 SVGIG come from the germline V gene (reference sequence). The V segment lost 4 bases and the J segment 5 bases; nucleotides outside the gene matches: 18. CDR3 sequence (DNA): TGTGCCTGGACACGGAGTACTATTGGACTAGCGGGATTCCACGAGCAGTACTTC. Its translation: CAWTRSTIGLAGFHEQYF.

This clone qualifies as large (0.1 to 1%). Other DNA sequences of this sample code for an identical CDR3. This chain uses TRBV20-1 with TRBJ2-4; the D gene could be TRBD1 or TRBD2 (5 bases each). Trimming took off 6 bases at V and 9 bases at J, with 12 bases between the two ends. The CDR3 length is 11 residues. CDR1 is DFQATT, CDR2 SNEGSKA, per germline (reference sequence). CDR3 bases: TGCAGTGCCAGGTCCGGGACCATTCAGTACTTC. The encoded protein is CSARSGTIQYF.

Ten or more counts support this clone. The same CDR3 arises from other DNA sequences in this sample as well. The chain combines TRBV30 with TRBJ2-7; D may be TRBD1 (5 bases). V was pared by 1 base and J by 3 bases, with 7 bases between. Germline V CDR1 and CDR2: GTSNPN, SVGIG (reference sequence). This CDR3 has 12 amino acids. The CDR3 DNA follows: TGTGCCTGGAGTGCGCAGGGCTACGAGCAGTACTTC. It is translated as CAWSAQGYEQYF. The whole variable domain, remainder taken from reference TRBV30 and TRBJ2-7, is SQTIHQWPATLVQPVGSPLSLECTVEGTSNPNLYWYRQAAGRGLQLLFYSVGIGQISSEVPQNLSASRPQDRQFILSSKKLLLSDSGFYLCAWSAQGYEQYFGPGTRLTVT.

Comments on this clone: It differs at one base from a far larger clone, so likely a read error. The chain recombines TRBV10-3 with TRBJ2-3, with D tentatively TRBD2 (5 bases). CDR3 length equals 15 residues. The germline gives CDR1 ENHRY, CDR2 SYGVKD. The CDR3: CAISRGLQPTDAQYF. The DNA of the CDR3 is TGTGCCATCAGCCGTGGACTCCAACCCACAGATGCGCAGTATTTT.

This chain joins TRBV9 and TRBJ2-7, with 8 bases identical to TRBD1. The CDR3 contains 15 residues. V dropped 3 bases and J dropped 4; count of bases not matched to a gene: 9. Germline V gene lookup returns CDR1 SGDLS and CDR2 YYNGEE. The CDR3 is CASSAMVGTGYEQYF. In nucleotides, the CDR3 is TGTGCCAGCAGCGCCATGGTAGGGACAGGTTACGAGCAGTACTTC.

The V and J genes are TRBV9 and TRBJ2-1; 8 positions agree with TRBD2. The CDR3 is 16 amino acids. From germline, CDR1 is SGDLS and CDR2 YYNGEE. J was trimmed by 6 bases and V by 3 bases; bases with no gene match: 11. CDR3 sequence: CASSARGAGDFNEQFF. As DNA, the CDR3 is TGTGCCAGCAGCGCAAGAGGAGCGGGAGATTTCAATGAGCAGTTCTTC.

This clone came up many times. The chain recombines TRBV5-4 with TRBJ1-1; D gene ambiguous. The CDR3 runs 14 residues. CDR1 is SGHNT and CDR2 is YYREEE in the germline V gene (reference sequence). Between the trimmed V and J ends, which lost 4 bases and 4 bases, there was a span of 14 bases. The CDR3 sequence: CASSNIVAGTEAFF. CDR3 DNA: TGTGCCAGCAGCAATATCGTGGCTGGCACTGAAGCTTTCTTT.

This clone was detected ten times or more. The rearrangement links TRBV30 to TRBJ2-1, with TRBD2 identical over 11 bases. The J segment lost 4 bases and the V segment lost 3 bases, leaving 5 bases of the junction unmatched. This CDR3 spans 15 amino acids. In germline, CDR1 is GTSNPN, CDR2 SVGIG (reference sequence). The CDR3 DNA follows: TGTGCCTGGAGGAAGACTAGCGGGATATACAATGAGCAGTTCTTC. Translating it yields CAWRKTSGIYNEQFF.

This clone came up many times. The CDR3 coding sequence is TGTGCCAGCAGCGACCGACTAGCGGCCGAGCAGTACTTC. It is translated as CASSDRLAAEQYF. The chain couples TRBV9 to TRBJ2-7; 9 bases agree with TRBD2. Looked up from germline, CDR1 is SGDLS and CDR2 is YYNGEE. CDR3 size: 13 residues. Germline trimming cut 3 bases from V and 6 bases from J; bases unmatched to any gene: 4.

This clone showed up just a few times. The V call is TRBV30, the J call TRBJ1-2; the D gene is possibly TRBD1 (6 bases). The CDR3 runs to 15 residues. CDR1 is GTSNPN and CDR2 is SVGIG in the germline V gene (reference sequence). CDR3: CASIPLRDGQYGYTF. CDR3 DNA: TGTGCTAGTATTCCTTTGAGGGACGGACAGTATGGCTACACCTTC.

The CDR3 protein is CASSFQRPGANVLTF. Written as DNA, the CDR3 is TGTGCCAGCAGCTTTCAAAGGCCTGGGGCCAACGTCCTGACTTTC. V usage is TRBV11-1 and J usage is TRBJ2-6; D gene ambiguous. The CDR3 length is 15 residues. Trimming pared 3 bases from V and 2 bases from J, leaving 8 bases between. Germline V gives CDR1 SGHAT, CDR2 FQDESV (reference sequence).

This clone was seen repeatedly, ten times or more. The chain has TRBV4-2 and TRBJ2-6; D is ambiguous. Trimming cost V 2 bases and J 0 bases, with 8 bases left between them. This CDR3 has 16 amino acids. Germline values: CDR1 LGHNA, CDR2 YNFKEQ. This CDR3 reads CASSQTESSGANVLTF. The CDR3 coding sequence is TGTGCCAGCAGCCAAACGGAGAGCTCTGGGGCCAACGTCCTGACTTTC.